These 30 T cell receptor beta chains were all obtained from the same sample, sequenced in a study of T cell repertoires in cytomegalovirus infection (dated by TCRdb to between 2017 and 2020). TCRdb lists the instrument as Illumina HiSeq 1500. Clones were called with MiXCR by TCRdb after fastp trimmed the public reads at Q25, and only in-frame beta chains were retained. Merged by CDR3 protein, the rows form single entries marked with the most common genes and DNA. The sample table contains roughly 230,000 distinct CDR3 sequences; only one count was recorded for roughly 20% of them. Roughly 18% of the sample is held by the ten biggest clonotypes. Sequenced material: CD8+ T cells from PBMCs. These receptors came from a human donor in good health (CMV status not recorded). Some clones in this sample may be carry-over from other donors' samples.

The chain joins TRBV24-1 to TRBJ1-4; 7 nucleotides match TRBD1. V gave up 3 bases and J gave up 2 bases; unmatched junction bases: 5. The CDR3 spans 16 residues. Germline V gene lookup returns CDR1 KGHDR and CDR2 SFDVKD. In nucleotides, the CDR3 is TGTGCCACCAGTGATCGCTCAGGGGGGACTAATGAAAAACTGTTTTTT. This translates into CATSDRSGGTNEKLFF.

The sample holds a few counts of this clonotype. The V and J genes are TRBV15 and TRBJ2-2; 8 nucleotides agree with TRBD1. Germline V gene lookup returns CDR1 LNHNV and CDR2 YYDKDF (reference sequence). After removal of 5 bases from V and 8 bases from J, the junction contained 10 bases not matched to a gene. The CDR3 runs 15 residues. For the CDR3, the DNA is TGTGCCACCAGCGCCGGGAGACAGGGGAAAGGGGAGCTGTTTTTT. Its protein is CATSAGRQGKGELFF. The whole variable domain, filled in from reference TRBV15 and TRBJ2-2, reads DAMVIQNPRYQVTQFGKPVTLSCSQTLNHNVMYWYQQKSSQAPKLLFHYYDKDFNNEADTPDNFQSRRPNTSFCFLDIRSPGLGDTAMYLCATSAGRQGKGELFFGEGSRLTVL.

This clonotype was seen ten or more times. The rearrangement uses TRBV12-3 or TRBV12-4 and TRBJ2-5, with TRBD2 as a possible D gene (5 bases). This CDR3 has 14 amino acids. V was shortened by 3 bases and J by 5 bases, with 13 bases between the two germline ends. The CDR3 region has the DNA TGTGCCAGCAGTTTCGGCGGGTTGAGGGAGACCCAGTACTTC. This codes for CASSFGGLRETQYF.

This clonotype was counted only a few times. The CDR3 is CASSLSPRGDEQYF. In DNA, the CDR3 is TGTGCCAGCAGTTTATCGCCCAGGGGCGACGAGCAGTACTTC. The V gene is TRBV27, the J gene TRBJ2-7, with a possible D match to TRBD1 (6 bases). Trimming cost V 0 bases and J 5 bases, with 11 bases left between them. The CDR3 has 14 residues. Germline lookup yields CDR1 MNHEY and CDR2 SMNVEV (reference sequence).

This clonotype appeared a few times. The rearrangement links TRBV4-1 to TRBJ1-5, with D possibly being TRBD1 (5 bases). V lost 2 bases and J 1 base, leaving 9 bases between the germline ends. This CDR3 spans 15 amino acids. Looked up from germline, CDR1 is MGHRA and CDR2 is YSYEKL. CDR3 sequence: CASSQTRDSNQPQHF. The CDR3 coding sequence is TGCGCCAGCAGCCAAACTCGGGACAGCAATCAGCCCCAGCATTTT.

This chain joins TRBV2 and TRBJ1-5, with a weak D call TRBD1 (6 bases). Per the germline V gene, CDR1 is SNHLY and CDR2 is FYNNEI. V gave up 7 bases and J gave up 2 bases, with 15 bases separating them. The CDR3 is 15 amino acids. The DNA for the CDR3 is TGTGCCAGCACCCTCGGGGGGGCAGGCAATCAGCCCCAGCATTTT. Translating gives CASTLGGAGNQPQHF.

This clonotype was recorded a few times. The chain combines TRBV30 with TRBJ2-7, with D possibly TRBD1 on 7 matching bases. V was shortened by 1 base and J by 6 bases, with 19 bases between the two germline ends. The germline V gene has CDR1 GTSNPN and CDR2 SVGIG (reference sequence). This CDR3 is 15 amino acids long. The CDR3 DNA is TGTGCCTGGAGTGACCCGAGGGGGCGGGAAGGCGAGCAGTACTTC. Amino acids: CAWSDPRGREGEQYF. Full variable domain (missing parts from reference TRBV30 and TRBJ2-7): SQTIHQWPATLVQPVGSPLSLECTVEGTSNPNLYWYRQAAGRGLQLLFYSVGIGQISSEVPQNLSASRPQDRQFILSSKKLLLSDSGFYLCAWSDPRGREGEQYFGPGTRLTVT.

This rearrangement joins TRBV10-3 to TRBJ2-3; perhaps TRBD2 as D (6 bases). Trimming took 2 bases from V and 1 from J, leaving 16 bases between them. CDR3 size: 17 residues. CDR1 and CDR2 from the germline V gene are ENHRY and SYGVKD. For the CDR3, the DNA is TGTGCCATCAGTGAGGCCGCGGGGCTTCTGGGCACAGATACGCAGTATTTT. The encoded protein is CAISEAAGLLGTDTQYF.

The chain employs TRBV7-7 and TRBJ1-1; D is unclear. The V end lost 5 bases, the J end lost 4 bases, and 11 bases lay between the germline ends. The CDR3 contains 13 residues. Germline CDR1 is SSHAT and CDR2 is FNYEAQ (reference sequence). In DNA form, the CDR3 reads TGTGCCAGCAGCATGGACTTTAGCACTGAAGCTTTCTTT. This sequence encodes CASSMDFSTEAFF.

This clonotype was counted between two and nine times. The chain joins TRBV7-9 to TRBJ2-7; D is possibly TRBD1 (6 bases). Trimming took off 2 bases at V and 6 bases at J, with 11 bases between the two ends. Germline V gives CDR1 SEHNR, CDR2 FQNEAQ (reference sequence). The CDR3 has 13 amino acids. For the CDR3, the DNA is TGTGCCAGCAGCTTAAGCTTGACAGGCGAGCAGTACTTC. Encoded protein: CASSLSLTGEQYF.

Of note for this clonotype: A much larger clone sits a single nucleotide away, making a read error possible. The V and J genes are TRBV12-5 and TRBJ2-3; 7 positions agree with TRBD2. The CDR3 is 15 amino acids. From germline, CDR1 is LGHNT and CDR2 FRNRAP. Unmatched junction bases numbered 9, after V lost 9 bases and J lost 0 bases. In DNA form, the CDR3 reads TGTGCTAGAGGCCCTCGGGGGGATAGCACAGATACGCAGTATTTT. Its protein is CARGPRGDSTDTQYF.

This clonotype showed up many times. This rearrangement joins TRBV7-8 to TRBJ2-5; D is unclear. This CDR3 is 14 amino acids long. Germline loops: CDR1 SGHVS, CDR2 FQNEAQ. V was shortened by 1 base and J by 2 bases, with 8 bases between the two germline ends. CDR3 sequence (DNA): TGTGCCAGCAGCTTAGGTACCCGACAAGAGACCCAGTACTTC. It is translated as CASSLGTRQETQYF.

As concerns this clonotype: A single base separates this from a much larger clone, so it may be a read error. Here the CDR3 DNA reads TGTGCCAGCAGCTTACGGTCCTTGGGACAAAACTACGAGCAGTACTTC. As protein: CASSLRSLGQNYEQYF. The V and J genes are TRBV7-2 and TRBJ2-7; D may be TRBD1 (6 bases). V shed 2 bases and J shed 3 bases, with 17 bases lying between them. From germline, CDR1 is SGHTA and CDR2 FQGNSA. The CDR3 is made up of 16 amino acids.

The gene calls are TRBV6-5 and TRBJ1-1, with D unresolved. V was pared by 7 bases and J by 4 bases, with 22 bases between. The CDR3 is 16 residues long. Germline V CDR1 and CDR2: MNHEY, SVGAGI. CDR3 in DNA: TGTGCCAGCACCCTCGCGGCAGGATCCCCTGGCACTGAAGCTTTCTTT. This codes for CASTLAAGSPGTEAFF.

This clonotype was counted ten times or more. The CDR3 DNA reads as TGTGCCAGCAGCACCGGACAGGGAGTAATCTATGGCTACACCTTC. Its translation: CASSTGQGVIYGYTF. The rearrangement links TRBV7-2 to TRBJ1-2, with 8 bases lining up with TRBD1. This CDR3 is 15 amino acids long. V lost 5 bases, J lost 4 bases, and 9 bases stayed unmatched. Germline CDR1 SGHTA, CDR2 FQGNSA.

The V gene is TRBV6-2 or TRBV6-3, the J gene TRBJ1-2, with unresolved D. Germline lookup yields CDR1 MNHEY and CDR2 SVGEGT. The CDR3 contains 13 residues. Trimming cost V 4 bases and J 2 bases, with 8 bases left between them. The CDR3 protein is CASSSLDNYGYTF. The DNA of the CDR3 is TGTGCCAGCAGTTCCCTGGACAACTATGGCTACACCTTC.

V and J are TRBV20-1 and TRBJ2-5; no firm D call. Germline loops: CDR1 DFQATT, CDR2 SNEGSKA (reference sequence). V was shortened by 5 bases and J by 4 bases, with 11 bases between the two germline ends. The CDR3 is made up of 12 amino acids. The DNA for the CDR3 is TGCAGTGCTCAGGTCAGAAGAGAGACCCAGTACTTC. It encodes CSAQVRRETQYF.

CDR3 in DNA: TGTGCCAGCAGCTTAAATCCAGTCAACGAGCAGTACTTC. Its translation is CASSLNPVNEQYF. J is TRBJ2-7 and V is TRBV7-3; D is unresolved. The germline CDR1 and CDR2 sequences are SGHTA and FQGTGA. The CDR3 sequence is 13 residues long. Deletions cut 1 base from V and 5 bases from J, with 9 bases between.

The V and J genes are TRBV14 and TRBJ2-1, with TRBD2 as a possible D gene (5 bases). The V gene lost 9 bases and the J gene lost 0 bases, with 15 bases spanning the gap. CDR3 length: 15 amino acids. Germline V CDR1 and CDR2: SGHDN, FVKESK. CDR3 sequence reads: CASCLSGSSYNEQFF. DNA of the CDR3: TGTGCCAGTTGCCTATCGGGGAGCTCCTACAATGAGCAGTTCTTC.

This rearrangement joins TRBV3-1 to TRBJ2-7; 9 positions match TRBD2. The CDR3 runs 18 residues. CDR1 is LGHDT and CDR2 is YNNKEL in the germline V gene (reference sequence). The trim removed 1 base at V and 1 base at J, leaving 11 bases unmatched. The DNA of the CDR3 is TGTGCCAGCAGCCAAGTAGCGGGGGCCACGCTCGGTTCCTACGAGCAGTACTTC. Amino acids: CASSQVAGATLGSYEQYF.

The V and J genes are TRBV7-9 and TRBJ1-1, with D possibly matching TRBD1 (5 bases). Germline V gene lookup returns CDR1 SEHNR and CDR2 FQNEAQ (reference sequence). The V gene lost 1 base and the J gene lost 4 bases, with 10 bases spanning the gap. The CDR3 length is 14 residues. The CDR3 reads CASSLDGGGTEAFF. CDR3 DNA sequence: TGTGCCAGCAGCTTAGATGGCGGGGGCACTGAAGCTTTCTTT.

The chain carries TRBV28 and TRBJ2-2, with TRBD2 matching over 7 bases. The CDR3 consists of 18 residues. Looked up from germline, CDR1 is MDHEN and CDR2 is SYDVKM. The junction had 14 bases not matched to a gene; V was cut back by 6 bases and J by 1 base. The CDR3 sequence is CASSFPGAGPKNTGELFF. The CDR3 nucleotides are TGTGCCAGCAGCTTCCCCGGAGCGGGACCAAAGAACACCGGGGAGCTGTTTTTT.

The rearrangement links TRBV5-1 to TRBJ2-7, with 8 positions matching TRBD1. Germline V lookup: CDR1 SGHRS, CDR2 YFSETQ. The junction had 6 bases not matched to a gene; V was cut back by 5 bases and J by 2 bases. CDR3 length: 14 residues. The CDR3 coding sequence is TGCGCCAGCAGTCAAACAGGGGGGACCTACGAGCAGTACTTC. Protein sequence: CASSQTGGTYEQYF. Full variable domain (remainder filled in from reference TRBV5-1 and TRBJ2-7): KAGVTQTPRYLIKTRGQQVTLSCSPISGHRSVSWYQQTPGQGLQFLFEYFSETQRNKGNFPGRFSGRQFSNSRSEMNVSTLELGDSALYLCASSQTGGTYEQYFGPGTRLTVT.

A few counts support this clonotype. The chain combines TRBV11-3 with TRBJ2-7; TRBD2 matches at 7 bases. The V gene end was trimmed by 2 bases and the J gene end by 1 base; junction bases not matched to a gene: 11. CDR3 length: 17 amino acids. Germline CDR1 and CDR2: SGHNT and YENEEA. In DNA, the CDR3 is TGTGCCAGCAGCTTACGGGACTACCAATTGCTTTCCTACGAGCAGTACTTC. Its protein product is CASSLRDYQLLSYEQYF.

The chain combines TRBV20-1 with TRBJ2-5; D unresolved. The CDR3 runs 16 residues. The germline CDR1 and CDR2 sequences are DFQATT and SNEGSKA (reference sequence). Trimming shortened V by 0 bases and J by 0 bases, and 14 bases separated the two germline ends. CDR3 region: CSAREWTGVYQETQYF. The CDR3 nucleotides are TGCAGTGCTAGAGAGTGGACCGGAGTGTACCAAGAGACCCAGTACTTC.

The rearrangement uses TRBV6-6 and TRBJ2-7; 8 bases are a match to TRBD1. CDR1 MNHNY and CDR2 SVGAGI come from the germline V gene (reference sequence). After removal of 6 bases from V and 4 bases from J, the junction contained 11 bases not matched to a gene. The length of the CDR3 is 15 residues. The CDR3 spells CASRNTGGLSYEQYF. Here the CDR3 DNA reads TGTGCCAGCAGAAACACAGGGGGTTTATCATACGAGCAGTACTTC.

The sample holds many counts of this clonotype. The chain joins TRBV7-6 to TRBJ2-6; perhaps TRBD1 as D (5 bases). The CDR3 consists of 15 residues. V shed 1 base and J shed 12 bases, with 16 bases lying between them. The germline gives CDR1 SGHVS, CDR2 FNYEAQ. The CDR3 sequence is CASSLVSGSGIVLTF. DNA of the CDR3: TGTGCCAGCAGCTTAGTGTCAGGGTCTGGAATCGTCCTGACTTTC.

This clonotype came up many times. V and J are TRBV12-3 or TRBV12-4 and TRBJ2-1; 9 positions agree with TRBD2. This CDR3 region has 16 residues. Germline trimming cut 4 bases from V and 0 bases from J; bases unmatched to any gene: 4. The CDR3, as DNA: TGTGCCAGCAGTTATAGCGGGGGCCGCTCCTACAATGAGCAGTTCTTC. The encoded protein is CASSYSGGRSYNEQFF.

CDR3 DNA sequence: TGTGCCAGCAGTTTCCTCCGGACAGGGTATACTGAAGCTTTCTTT. Amino acids: CASSFLRTGYTEAFF. The rearrangement joins TRBV28 to TRBJ1-1; 8 positions agree with TRBD1. This CDR3 is built from 15 residues. Germline V lookup: CDR1 MDHEN, CDR2 SYDVKM. Trimming removed 3 bases from V and 5 bases from J; junction bases left unmatched: 8.

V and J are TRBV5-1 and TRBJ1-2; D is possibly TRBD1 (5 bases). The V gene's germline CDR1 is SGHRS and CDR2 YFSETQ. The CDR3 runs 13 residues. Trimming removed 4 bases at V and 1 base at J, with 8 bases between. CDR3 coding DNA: TGCGCCAGCAGCCCAGACAGTAACTATGGCTACACCTTC. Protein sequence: CASSPDSNYGYTF.